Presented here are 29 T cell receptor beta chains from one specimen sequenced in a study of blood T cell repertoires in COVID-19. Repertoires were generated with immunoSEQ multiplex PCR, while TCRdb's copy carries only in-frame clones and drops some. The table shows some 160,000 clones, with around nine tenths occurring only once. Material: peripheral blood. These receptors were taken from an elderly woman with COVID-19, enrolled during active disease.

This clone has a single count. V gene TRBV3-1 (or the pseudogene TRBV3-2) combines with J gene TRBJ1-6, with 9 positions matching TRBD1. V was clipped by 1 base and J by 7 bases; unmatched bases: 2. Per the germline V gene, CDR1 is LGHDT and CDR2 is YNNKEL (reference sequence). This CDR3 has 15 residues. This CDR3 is CASSQGTGVNSPLHF. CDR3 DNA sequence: TGTGCCAGCAGCCAAGGGACAGGGGTAAATTCACCCCTCCACTTT.

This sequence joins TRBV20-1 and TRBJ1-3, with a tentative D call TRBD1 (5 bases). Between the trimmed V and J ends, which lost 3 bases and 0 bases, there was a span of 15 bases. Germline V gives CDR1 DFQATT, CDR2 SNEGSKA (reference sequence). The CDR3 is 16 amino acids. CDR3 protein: CSASGLPGGSGNTIYF. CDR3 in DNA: TGCAGTGCTAGTGGGTTACCCGGGGGCTCTGGAAACACCATATATTTT.

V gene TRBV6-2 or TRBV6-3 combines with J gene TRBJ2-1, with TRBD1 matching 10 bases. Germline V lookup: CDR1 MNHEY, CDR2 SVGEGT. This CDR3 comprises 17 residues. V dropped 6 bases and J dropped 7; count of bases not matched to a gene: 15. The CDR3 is CASSPFTGTGVANEQFF. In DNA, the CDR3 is TGTGCCAGCAGCCCCTTCACCGGGACAGGGGTCGCGAATGAGCAGTTCTTC.

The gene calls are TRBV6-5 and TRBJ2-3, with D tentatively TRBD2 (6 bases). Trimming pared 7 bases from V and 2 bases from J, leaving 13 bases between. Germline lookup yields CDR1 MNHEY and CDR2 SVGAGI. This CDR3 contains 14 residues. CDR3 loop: CASTTRDPTDTQYF. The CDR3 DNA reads TGTGCCAGCACCACGCGGGACCCCACAGATACGCAGTATTTT.

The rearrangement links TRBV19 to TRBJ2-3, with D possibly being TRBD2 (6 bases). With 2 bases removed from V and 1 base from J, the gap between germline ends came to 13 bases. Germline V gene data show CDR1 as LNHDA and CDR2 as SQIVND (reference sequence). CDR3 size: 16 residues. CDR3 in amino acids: CASSISGGTRTDTQYF. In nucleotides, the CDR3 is TGTGCCAGTAGTATAAGCGGCGGGACTCGCACAGATACGCAGTATTTT. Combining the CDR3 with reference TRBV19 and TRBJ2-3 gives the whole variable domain DGGITQSPKYLFRKEGQNVTLSCEQNLNHDAMYWYRQDPGQGLRLIYYSQIVNDFQKGDIAEGYSVSREKKESFPLTVTSAQKNPTAFYLCASSISGGTRTDTQYFGPGTRLTVL.

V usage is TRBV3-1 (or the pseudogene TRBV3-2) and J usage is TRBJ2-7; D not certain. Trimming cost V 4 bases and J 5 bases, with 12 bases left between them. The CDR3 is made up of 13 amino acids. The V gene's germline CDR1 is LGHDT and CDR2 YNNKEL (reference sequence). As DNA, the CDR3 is TGTGCCAGCAGCCCCACCGGTTTCCACGAGCAGTACTTC. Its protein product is CASSPTGFHEQYF.

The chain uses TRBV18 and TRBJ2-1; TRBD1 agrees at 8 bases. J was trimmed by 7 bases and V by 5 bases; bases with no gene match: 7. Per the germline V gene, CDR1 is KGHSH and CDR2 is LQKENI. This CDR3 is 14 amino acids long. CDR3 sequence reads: CASSARGPGNEQFF. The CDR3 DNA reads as TGTGCCAGCTCAGCCAGGGGGCCGGGGAATGAGCAGTTCTTC.

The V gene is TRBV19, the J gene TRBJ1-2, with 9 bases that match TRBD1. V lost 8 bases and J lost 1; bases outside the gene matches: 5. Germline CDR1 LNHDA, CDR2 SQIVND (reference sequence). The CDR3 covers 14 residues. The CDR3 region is CASRGTGSNYGYTF. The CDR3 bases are TGTGCCAGTCGGGGGACAGGGAGTAACTATGGCTACACCTTC.

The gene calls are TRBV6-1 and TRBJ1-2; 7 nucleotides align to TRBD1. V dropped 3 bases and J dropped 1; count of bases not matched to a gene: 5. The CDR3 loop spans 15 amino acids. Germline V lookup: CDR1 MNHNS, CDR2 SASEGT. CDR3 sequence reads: CASSDRWDSNYGYTF. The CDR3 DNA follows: TGTGCCAGCAGTGACCGGTGGGACAGTAACTATGGCTACACCTTC.

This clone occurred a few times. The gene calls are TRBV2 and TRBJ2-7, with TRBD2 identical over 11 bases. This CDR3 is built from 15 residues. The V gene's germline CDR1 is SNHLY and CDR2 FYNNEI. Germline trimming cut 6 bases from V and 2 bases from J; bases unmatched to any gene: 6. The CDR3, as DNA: TGTGCCAGCAGAGAACTAGCGGGAGTTACCTACGAGCAGTACTTC. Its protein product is CASRELAGVTYEQYF.

The CDR3 bases are TGTGCCAGCAGCCAACGGACAGGGGGGATTGTCACTGAAGCTTTCTTT. Translating gives CASSQRTGGIVTEAFF. The chain links TRBV3-1 (or the pseudogene TRBV3-2) to TRBJ1-1, with TRBD1 matching over 10 bases. V lost 2 bases, J lost 4 bases, and 7 bases stayed unmatched. The CDR3 totals 16 residues. CDR1 and CDR2 (germline): LGHDT, YNNKEL (reference sequence).

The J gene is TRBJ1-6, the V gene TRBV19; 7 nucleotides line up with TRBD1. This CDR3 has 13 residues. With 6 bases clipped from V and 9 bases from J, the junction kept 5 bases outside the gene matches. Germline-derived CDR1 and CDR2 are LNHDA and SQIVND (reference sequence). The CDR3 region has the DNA TGTGCCAGTAGGAAGGGGGCTAGTTCACCCCTCCACTTT. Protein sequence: CASRKGASSPLHF.

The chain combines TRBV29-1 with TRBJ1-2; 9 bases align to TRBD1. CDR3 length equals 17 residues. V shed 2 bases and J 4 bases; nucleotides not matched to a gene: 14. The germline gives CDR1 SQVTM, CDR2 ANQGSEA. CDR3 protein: CSVEQLLRGQGVYGYTF. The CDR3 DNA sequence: TGCAGCGTTGAACAGCTTCTTAGGGGACAGGGCGTCTATGGCTACACCTTC.

The CDR3 region has the DNA TGTGCCAGTAGACTAGCGGGAGGAACTGAGGCTGAAGATACGCAGTATTTT. Encoded protein: CASRLAGGTEAEDTQYF. The V and J genes are TRBV19 and TRBJ2-3; 12 bases are shared with TRBD2. V shed 6 bases, J shed 5 bases, and the junction held 12 bases outside the gene matches. The V gene's germline CDR1 is LNHDA and CDR2 SQIVND (reference sequence). The length of the CDR3 is 17 residues.

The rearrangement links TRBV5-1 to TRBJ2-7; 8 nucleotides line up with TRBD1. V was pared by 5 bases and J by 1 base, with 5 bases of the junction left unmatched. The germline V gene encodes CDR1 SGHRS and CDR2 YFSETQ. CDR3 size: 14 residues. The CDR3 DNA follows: TGCGCCAGCAGGGACAGGGCCGTATCCTACGAGCAGTACTTC. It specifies CASRDRAVSYEQYF.

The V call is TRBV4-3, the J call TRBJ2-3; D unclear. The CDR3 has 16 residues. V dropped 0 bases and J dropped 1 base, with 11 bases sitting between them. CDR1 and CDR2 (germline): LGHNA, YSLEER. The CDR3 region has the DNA TGCGCCAGCAGCCAAGATCTAACAGCCCGCACAGATACGCAGTATTTT. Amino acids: CASSQDLTARTDTQYF.

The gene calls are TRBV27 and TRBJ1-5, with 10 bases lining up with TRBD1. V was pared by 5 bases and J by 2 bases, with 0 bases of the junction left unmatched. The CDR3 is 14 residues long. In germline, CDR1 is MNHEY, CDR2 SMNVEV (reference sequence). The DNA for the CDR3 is TGTGCCAGCAGTGGGACAGGGGGCAATCAGCCCCAGCATTTT. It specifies CASSGTGGNQPQHF.

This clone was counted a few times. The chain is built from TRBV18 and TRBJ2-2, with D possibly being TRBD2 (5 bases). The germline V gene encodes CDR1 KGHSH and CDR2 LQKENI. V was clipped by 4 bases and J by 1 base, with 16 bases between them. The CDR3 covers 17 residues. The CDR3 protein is CASSRGVASGNTGELFF. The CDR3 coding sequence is TGTGCCAGCTCACGCGGTGTTGCGAGCGGGAACACCGGGGAGCTGTTTTTT.

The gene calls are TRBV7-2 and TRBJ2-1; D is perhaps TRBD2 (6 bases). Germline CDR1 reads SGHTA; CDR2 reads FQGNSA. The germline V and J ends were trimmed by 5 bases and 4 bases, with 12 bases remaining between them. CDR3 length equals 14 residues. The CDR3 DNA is TGTGCCAGCAGCGTATCTAGCGCATACAATGAGCAGTTCTTC. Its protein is CASSVSSAYNEQFF.

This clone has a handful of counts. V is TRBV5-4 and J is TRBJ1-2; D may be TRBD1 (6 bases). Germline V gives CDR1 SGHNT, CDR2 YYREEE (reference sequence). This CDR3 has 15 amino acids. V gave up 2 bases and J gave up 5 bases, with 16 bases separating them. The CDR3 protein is CASSFVSQGEYGYTF. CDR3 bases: TGTGCCAGCAGCTTCGTATCACAGGGCGAGTATGGCTACACCTTC.

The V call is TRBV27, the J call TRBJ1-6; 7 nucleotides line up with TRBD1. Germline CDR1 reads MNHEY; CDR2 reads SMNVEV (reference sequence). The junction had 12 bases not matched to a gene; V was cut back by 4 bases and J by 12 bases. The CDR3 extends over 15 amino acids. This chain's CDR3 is CASSSLGDSFQPLHF. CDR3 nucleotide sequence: TGTGCCAGCAGTTCTCTCGGGGACAGCTTTCAACCCCTCCACTTT.

The CDR3, as DNA: TGCGCCAGCAGCTTGGAACAGGGATTCATCTACGAGCAGTACTTC. The encoded protein is CASSLEQGFIYEQYF. This chain joins TRBV5-1 and TRBJ2-7; D might be TRBD1 (6 bases). The germline gives CDR1 SGHRS, CDR2 YFSETQ. The CDR3 has 15 residues. V was cut by 0 bases and J by 3 bases, with 13 bases left in between.

The CDR3 DNA sequence: TGTGCCAGCAGCCTGGCAGGGTTGGAGACCCAGTACTTC. Translated: CASSLAGLETQYF. The chain employs TRBV7-2 and TRBJ2-5; a possible D gene is TRBD1 (5 bases). V lost 5 bases and J lost 5, with 12 bases in between. CDR1 is SGHTA and CDR2 is FQGNSA in the germline V gene. This CDR3 region has 13 residues.

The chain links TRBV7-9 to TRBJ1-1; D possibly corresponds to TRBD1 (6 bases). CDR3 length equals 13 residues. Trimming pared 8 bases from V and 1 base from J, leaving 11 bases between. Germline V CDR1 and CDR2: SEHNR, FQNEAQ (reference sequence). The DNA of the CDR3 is TGTGCCAGCGGCAAACAGGGGAACACTGAAGCTTTCTTT. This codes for CASGKQGNTEAFF.

CDR3 in DNA: TGTGCCAGCAGCTCCGGAAACAGGGGAACCTACGAGCAGTACTTC. Protein: CASSSGNRGTYEQYF. The chain uses TRBV7-9 and TRBJ2-7; 7 bases match TRBD1. V lost 4 bases to trimming and J lost 2 bases; unmatched junction nucleotides: 8. CDR1 is SEHNR, CDR2 FQNEAQ, per germline (reference sequence). The CDR3 spans 15 residues.

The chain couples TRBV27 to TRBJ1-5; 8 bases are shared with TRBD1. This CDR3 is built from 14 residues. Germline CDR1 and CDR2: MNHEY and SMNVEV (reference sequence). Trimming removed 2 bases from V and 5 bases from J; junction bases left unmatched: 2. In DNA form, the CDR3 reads TGTGCCAGCAGTTTACAGGGGGCCCATCAGCCCCAGCATTTT. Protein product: CASSLQGAHQPQHF.

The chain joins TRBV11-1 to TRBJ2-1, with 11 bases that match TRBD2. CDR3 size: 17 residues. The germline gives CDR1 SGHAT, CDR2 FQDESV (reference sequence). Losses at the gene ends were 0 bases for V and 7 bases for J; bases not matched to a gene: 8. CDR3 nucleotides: TGTGCCAGCAGCTTAGCCCGTAGCGGGAGGGCCTGGAATGAGCAGTTCTTC. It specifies CASSLARSGRAWNEQFF.

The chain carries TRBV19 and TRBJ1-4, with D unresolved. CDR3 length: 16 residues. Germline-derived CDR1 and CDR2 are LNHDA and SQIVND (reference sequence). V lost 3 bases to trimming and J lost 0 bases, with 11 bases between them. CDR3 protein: CASSIPTATTNEKLFF. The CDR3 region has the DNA TGTGCCAGTAGTATCCCAACAGCTACAACTAATGAAAAACTGTTTTTT. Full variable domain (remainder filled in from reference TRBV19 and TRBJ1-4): DGGITQSPKYLFRKEGQNVTLSCEQNLNHDAMYWYRQDPGQGLRLIYYSQIVNDFQKGDIAEGYSVSREKKESFPLTVTSAQKNPTAFYLCASSIPTATTNEKLFFGSGTQLSVL.

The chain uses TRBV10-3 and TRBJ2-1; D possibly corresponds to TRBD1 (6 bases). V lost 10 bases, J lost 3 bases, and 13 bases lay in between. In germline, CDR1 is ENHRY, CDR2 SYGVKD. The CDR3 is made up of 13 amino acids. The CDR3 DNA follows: TGTGCCAGCCAGGGGCTCGGCTACAATGAGCAGTTCTTC. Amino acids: CASQGLGYNEQFF.